This entry lists 3 T cell receptor beta chains sequenced from one sample in a study of beta chain features in type 1 diabetes. Every isolated RNA sample was fully reverse transcribed, so sequencing captured expressed TCRB transcripts. Assay used: immunoSEQ multiplex PCR; TCRdb lists only in-frame clones, some missing. The sample lists about 620,000 clones; roughly a sixth were seen once. Sequencing input: naive CD4+ T cells from blood. These receptors were collected from a man aged 18 to 35 in good health.

The chain has TRBV6-1 and TRBJ1-5, with a possible D match to TRBD1 (6 bases). The length of the CDR3 is 14 residues. V lost 2 bases, J lost 6 bases, and 11 bases lay in between. Germline V gene sequence: CDR1 MNHNS, CDR2 SASEGT. The CDR3 region is CASSEMGAGQPQHF. For the CDR3, the DNA is TGTGCCAGCAGTGAAATGGGGGCAGGTCAGCCCCAGCATTTT.

The CDR3 coding sequence is TGTGCCAGCCGCAAGCTGGACGGCTACGAGCAGTACTTC. Its protein product is CASRKLDGYEQYF. The chain carries TRBV2 and TRBJ2-7; no clear D gene. Germline lookup yields CDR1 SNHLY and CDR2 FYNNEI. The V end lost 8 bases, the J end lost 3 bases, and 14 bases lay between the germline ends. The CDR3 extends over 13 amino acids. The full variable domain, completed using reference TRBV2 and TRBJ2-7, is EPEVTQTPSHQVTQMGQEVILRCVPISNHLYFYWYRQILGQKVEFLVSFYNNEISEKSEIFDDQFSVERPDGSNFTLKIRSTKLEDSAMYFCASRKLDGYEQYFGPGTRLTVT.

The chain carries TRBV7-2 and TRBJ2-1; 11 bases match TRBD2. CDR1 SGHTA and CDR2 FQGNSA come from the germline V gene. CDR3 length: 17 amino acids. V was clipped by 2 bases and J by 7 bases; unmatched bases: 10. CDR3 sequence: CASSLLFLAGGPNEQFF. DNA for the CDR3: TGTGCCAGCAGCTTATTGTTCCTAGCGGGGGGCCCAAATGAGCAGTTCTTC. Together with reference TRBV7-2 and TRBJ2-1, the CDR3 gives the full variable domain: GAGVSQSPSNKVTEKGKDVELRCDPISGHTALYWYRQSLGQGLEFLIYFQGNSAPDKSGLPSDRFSAERTGGSVSTLTIQRTQQEDSAVYLCASSLLFLAGGPNEQFFGPGTRLTVL.